A single sample gave rise to the 18 T cell receptor beta chains below, sequenced in a study of OX40 agonist ivuxolimab in advanced cancers. The library was obtained by the immunoSEQ multiplex PCR assay. This immuneACCESS table, as held by TCRdb, lists in-frame sequences with V and J called but not all clones. Of the missing ones, under half trace to an unresolved V gene in checked studies; the others have no known cause. The sample table lists roughly 60,000 clones, over 75% of them with a count of one. The biggest ten clones account for 5% to 6% of the sample. Sequences were derived from CD4+ or CD8+ T cells sorted from blood, sampled in a trial of the OX40 agonist ivuxolimab. Receptor source: an adult with an advanced solid tumor such as melanoma, head and neck, liver or kidney cancer.

This chain uses TRBV28 with TRBJ1-5; D ambiguous. This CDR3 contains 12 residues. Germline V gene lookup returns CDR1 MDHEN and CDR2 SYDVKM. Trimming shortened V by 2 bases and J by 6 bases, and 5 bases separated the two germline ends. The CDR3 coding sequence is TGTGCCAGCAGTTTAAACGGTCAGCCCCAGCATTTT. Amino acids: CASSLNGQPQHF. Variable domain in full (rest from reference TRBV28 and TRBJ1-5): DVKVTQSSRYLVKRTGEKVFLECVQDMDHENMFWYRQDPGLGLRLIYFSYDVKMKEKGDIPEGYSVSREKKERFSLILESASTNQTSMYLCASSLNGQPQHFGDGTRLSIL.

The chain has TRBV2 and TRBJ1-3, with a tentative D call TRBD1 (6 bases). Trimming pared 0 bases from V and 15 bases from J, leaving 12 bases between. CDR1 is SNHLY and CDR2 is FYNNEI in the germline V gene. The CDR3 runs to 12 residues. CDR3 bases: TGTGCCAGCAGTGAAGCGGGACAACTTTCATATTTT. Translating gives CASSEAGQLSYF. The variable domain in full, with the rest retrieved from reference TRBV2 and TRBJ1-3, is EPEVTQTPSHQVTQMGQEVILRCVPISNHLYFYWYRQILGQKVEFLVSFYNNEISEKSEIFDDQFSVERPDGSNFTLKIRSTKLEDSAMYFCASSEAGQLSYFGEGSWLTVV.

The rearrangement uses TRBV27 and TRBJ2-1; 7 nucleotides match TRBD1. V gave up 4 bases and J gave up 8 bases; unmatched junction bases: 11. Germline V gene lookup returns CDR1 MNHEY and CDR2 SMNVEV (reference sequence). This CDR3 region has 15 residues. The CDR3 protein is CASSSDRTWTDEQFF. The CDR3 bases are TGTGCCAGCAGTTCGGACAGGACCTGGACTGATGAGCAGTTCTTC.

The J gene is TRBJ2-7, the V gene TRBV6-5, with 9 bases aligning to TRBD1. Germline loops: CDR1 MNHEY, CDR2 SVGAGI. J gave up 3 bases and V 4 bases, and 7 bases lay outside the gene matches. This CDR3 is 15 amino acids long. DNA for the CDR3: TGTGCCAGCAGTTTACAGGGGGCTAGGAGCTACGAGCAGTACTTC. Its translation: CASSLQGARSYEQYF.

The chain employs TRBV6-6 and TRBJ2-7; maybe TRBD2 (6 bases). The CDR3 sequence is 13 residues long. Trimming cost V 2 bases and J 5 bases, with 10 bases left between them. The V gene's germline CDR1 is MNHNY and CDR2 SVGAGI (reference sequence). CDR3 in DNA: TGTGCCAGCAGTTACAGACGGACTAACGAGCAGTACTTC. Encoded protein: CASSYRRTNEQYF.

The V call is TRBV7-9, the J call TRBJ2-5; D uncertain. Germline CDR1 reads SEHNR; CDR2 reads FQNEAQ (reference sequence). The CDR3 loop spans 13 amino acids. V was cut by 5 bases and J by 5 bases, with 12 bases left in between. The CDR3 reads CASSLGPWETQYF. Here the CDR3 DNA reads TGTGCCAGCAGCCTAGGGCCCTGGGAGACCCAGTACTTC.

The chain combines TRBV6-1 with TRBJ1-4; 9 bases map to TRBD1. Trimming cost V 5 bases and J 6 bases; bases outside gene matches: 4. This CDR3 spans 14 amino acids. Germline V gene lookup returns CDR1 MNHNS and CDR2 SASEGT. The CDR3 bases are TGTGCCAGCAGTTGGACAGGGGACCATGAAAAACTGTTTTTT. Its translation is CASSWTGDHEKLFF.

The rearrangement links TRBV19 to TRBJ1-2, with a possible D match to TRBD1 (6 bases). This CDR3 has 14 amino acids. The germline gives CDR1 LNHDA, CDR2 SQIVND (reference sequence). V was shortened by 3 bases and J by 2 bases, with 10 bases between the two germline ends. The CDR3 sequence: CASSMKGVNYGYTF. In nucleotides, the CDR3 is TGTGCCAGTAGTATGAAGGGGGTGAACTATGGCTACACCTTC.

V gene TRBV11-2 combines with J gene TRBJ2-4; D unclear. In germline, CDR1 is SGHAT, CDR2 FQNNGV. CDR3 length equals 16 residues. Trimming left V 5 bases short and J 0 bases short, with 14 bases between. This CDR3 is CASSRESGLAKNIQYF. The CDR3 DNA reads as TGTGCCAGCAGCCGAGAGTCCGGTCTAGCCAAAAACATTCAGTACTTC.

The V gene is TRBV10-3, the J gene TRBJ2-1, with 12 bases aligning to TRBD2. The germline V gene has CDR1 ENHRY and CDR2 SYGVKD. V lost 4 bases to trimming and J lost 7 bases; unmatched junction nucleotides: 2. The CDR3 consists of 14 residues. The CDR3 DNA is TGTGCCATCAGTGGCCTAGCGGGAGGGAATGAGCAGTTCTTC. Its protein product is CAISGLAGGNEQFF.

The chain joins TRBV5-4 to TRBJ2-6; D is unresolved. The V end lost 4 bases, the J end lost 4 bases, and 12 bases lay between the germline ends. CDR3 length: 15 amino acids. The germline gives CDR1 SGHNT, CDR2 YYREEE (reference sequence). CDR3: CASSPDPSGANVLTF. CDR3 in DNA: TGTGCCAGCAGCCCCGACCCGTCGGGGGCCAACGTCCTGACTTTC.

The DNA for the CDR3 is TGTGCCAGCAGCTCCCGACAGGGGACGGGCACCGGGGAGCTGTTTTTT. Its protein product is CASSSRQGTGTGELFF. The gene calls are TRBV11-1 and TRBJ2-2; 8 bases line up with TRBD1. The CDR3 is 16 residues long. V was clipped by 4 bases and J by 4 bases; unmatched bases: 8. Germline-derived CDR1 and CDR2 are SGHAT and FQDESV (reference sequence).

The chain links TRBV7-2 to TRBJ2-7; 8 bases align to TRBD2. Germline V gives CDR1 SGHTA, CDR2 FQGNSA. The V gene end was trimmed by 2 bases and the J gene end by 2 bases; junction bases not matched to a gene: 5. The CDR3 has 15 amino acids. The CDR3: CASSLYSGAAYEQYF. The DNA of the CDR3 is TGTGCCAGCAGCTTATATAGCGGGGCAGCCTACGAGCAGTACTTC.

The genes are TRBV10-3 and TRBJ2-7, with 7 positions matching TRBD1. V lost 4 bases to trimming and J lost 4 bases; unmatched junction nucleotides: 4. Germline V gives CDR1 ENHRY, CDR2 SYGVKD. The CDR3 spans 13 residues. CDR3 DNA: TGTGCCATCAGTGGATCACAGGGGTACGAGCAGTACTTC. Protein: CAISGSQGYEQYF.

The V gene is TRBV6-1, the J gene TRBJ2-7; D might be TRBD1 or TRBD2, each matching 5 bases. Germline CDR1 MNHNS, CDR2 SASEGT. The CDR3 is made up of 14 amino acids. The germline V and J ends were trimmed by 6 bases and 2 bases, with 14 bases remaining between them. The CDR3, as DNA: TGTGCCAGCAGGTTGGGACCTTCAACCTACGAGCAGTACTTC. It translates to CASRLGPSTYEQYF.

The chain couples TRBV5-6 to TRBJ2-7, with D tentatively TRBD1 (5 bases). V lost 0 bases to trimming and J lost 0 bases, with 10 bases between them. Per germline, CDR1 SGHDT and CDR2 YYEEEE. CDR3 size: 15 residues. The CDR3 sequence is CASSLGGASSYEQYF. CDR3 DNA sequence: TGTGCCAGCAGCTTGGGGGGCGCCAGCTCCTACGAGCAGTACTTC.

The chain combines TRBV6-6 with TRBJ2-7, with a weak D call TRBD1 (5 bases). The CDR3 totals 14 residues. Germline values: CDR1 MNHNY, CDR2 SVGAGI (reference sequence). V lost 0 bases and J 2 bases, leaving 8 bases between the germline ends. This CDR3 reads CASSYSPGPYEQYF. For the CDR3, the DNA is TGTGCCAGCAGTTACTCCCCAGGGCCCTACGAGCAGTACTTC.

The CDR3 reads CASSDLAGNTGELFF. The CDR3 nucleotides read TGCGCCAGCAGTGACCTAGCGGGGAACACCGGGGAGCTGTTTTTT. The chain has TRBV10-1 and TRBJ2-2, with 8 bases lining up with TRBD2. The germline CDR1 and CDR2 sequences are WNHNN and SYGVQD (reference sequence). The CDR3 is 15 residues long. V lost 3 bases and J lost 1; bases outside the gene matches: 1.